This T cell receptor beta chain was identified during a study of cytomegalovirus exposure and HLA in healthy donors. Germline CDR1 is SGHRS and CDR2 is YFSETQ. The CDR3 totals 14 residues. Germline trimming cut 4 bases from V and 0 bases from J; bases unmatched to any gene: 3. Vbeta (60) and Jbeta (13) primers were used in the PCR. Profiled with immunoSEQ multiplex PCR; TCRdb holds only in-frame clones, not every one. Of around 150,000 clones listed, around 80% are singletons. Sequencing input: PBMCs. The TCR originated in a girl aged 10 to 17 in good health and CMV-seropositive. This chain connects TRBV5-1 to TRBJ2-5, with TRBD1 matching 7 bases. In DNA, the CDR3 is TGCGCCAGCAGCCCCGGGACAGACCAAGAGACCCAGTACTTC. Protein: CASSPGTDQETQYF. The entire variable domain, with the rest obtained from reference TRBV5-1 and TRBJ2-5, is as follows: KAGVTQTPRYLIKTRGQQVTLSCSPISGHRSVSWYQQTPGQGLQFLFEYFSETQRNKGNFPGRFSGRQFSNSRSEMNVSTLELGDSALYLCASSPGTDQETQYFGPGTRLLVL.